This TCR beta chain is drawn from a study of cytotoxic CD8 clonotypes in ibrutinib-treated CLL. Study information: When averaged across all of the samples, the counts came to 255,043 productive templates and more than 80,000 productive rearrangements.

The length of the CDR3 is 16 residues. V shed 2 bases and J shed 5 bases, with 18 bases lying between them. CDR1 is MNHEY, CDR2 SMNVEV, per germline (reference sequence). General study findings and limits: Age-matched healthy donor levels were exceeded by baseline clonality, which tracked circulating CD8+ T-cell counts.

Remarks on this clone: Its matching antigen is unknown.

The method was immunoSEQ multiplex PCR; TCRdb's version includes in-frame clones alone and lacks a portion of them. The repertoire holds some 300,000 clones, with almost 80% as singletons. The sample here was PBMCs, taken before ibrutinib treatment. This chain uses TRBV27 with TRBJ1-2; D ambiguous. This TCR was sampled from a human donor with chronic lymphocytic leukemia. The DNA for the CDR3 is TGTGCCAGCAGTTTAACAAGGGAGTGGGAAGGGTATGGCTACACCTTC. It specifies CASSLTREWEGYGYTF.